This T cell receptor beta chain appears in the sequencing data of a study of cytomegalovirus exposure and HLA in healthy donors. PCR primers comprised 60 Vbeta and 13 Jbeta primers. Data came from immunoSEQ multiplex PCR; TCRdb stores just in-frame clones and leaves some out. The sample carries some 140,000 clones, around 72% recorded once. Turning to this clone: As yet, its antigen is unknown.

Findings and caveats of the study: Exclusion applied to some V segments, including TRBV6-2 and TRBV6-3, as they were indistinguishable. In an earlier analysis, in under 700 donors, most V segments appeared productive either ~87% or ~30% of the time. Common viral pathogens were later found to be apparently linked to several of the most significant clusters. HLA alleles showed associations with around 15,000 TCR beta sequences in a later analysis, at a 0.05 false discovery rate.

The junction had 9 bases not matched to a gene; V was cut back by 4 bases and J by 9 bases. The length of the CDR3 is 15 residues. Per the germline V gene, CDR1 is MNHEY and CDR2 is SMNVEV (reference sequence). This chain links TRBV27 with TRBJ2-1; 10 positions match TRBD2. Sequenced: PBMCs. This TCR came from a man aged 50 to 59 in good health and CMV-seropositive. The CDR3 loop reads CASSSSGGFYSEQFF. The DNA of the CDR3 is TGTGCCAGCAGTTCTAGCGGGGGCTTTTATAGTGAGCAGTTCTTC.